This T cell receptor (beta chain) was observed in a study of regulatory T cells in long-lasting Graves disease (dated by TCRdb to 2020 to 2022). Turning to the overall study: Persistent Graves' disease was defined as persistently positive TSH receptor autoantibodies together with antithyroid drug treatment for over 5 years. Patients with persistent Graves' disease were compared with patients with newly diagnosed Graves' disease using TCR sequencing and RNA sequencing of peripheral blood. The study was conducted in China and was registered as a clinical trial. TCR sequencing covered some 13 persistent and about 20 newly diagnosed Graves' disease patients, 33 samples in total. Persistent Graves' disease patients in the clinical cohort had taken antithyroid drugs for 8 to 12 years on average.

Here is what the overall study found, with its caveats: Preferential use of TRBV28, TRBJ1-2 and TRBJ2-5 was observed in persistent disease, whereas TRBV20-1 and TRBJ2-1 were favored in newly diagnosed disease. The authors acknowledged the small sample size as a limitation that may reduce accuracy. Only the TCR beta chain was sequenced and analyzed. Persistent Graves' disease patients showed lower TCR Shannon entropy and fewer highly expanded clones than newly diagnosed patients, suggesting clonal expansion. More public clonotypes were shared among persistent patients (under 3,000) than among newly diagnosed patients (more than 900). Only peripheral blood was studied, because thyroid tissue, the primary lesion, was inaccessible.

The sample's time point, from its label and the paper: persistent/refractory GD, antithyroid drugs over 5 years with positive TRAb. For both TCR sequencing and RNA sequencing, RNA was extracted from PBMCs using TRIzol. Graves' disease was diagnosed according to American Thyroid Association guidelines. Patients were recruited from an endocrinology department in Xi'an, China. From each patient, around 9 milliliters of peripheral blood was collected into an EDTA anticoagulant tube. PBMCs were isolated by Ficoll Paque Plus density gradient separation without further T cell sorting. RNA quality was checked with an Agilent 2100 Bioanalyzer and agarose gel, and concentration with a NanoDrop 2000. There are many counts of this clonotype. The target of this receptor is not known. Base quality data are lacking; no much larger clone is found one base away. The library was obtained by multiplex PCR. Sequencing took place on an Illumina HiSeq 4000. iRepertoire HTBI primers and Arm-PCR amplification of CDR3 regions were used to construct TCR beta libraries. Before sequencing, the PCR products went through gel purification. From the authors' description of their analysis: Gene usage analysis of CDR3 amino acid clonotypes relied on the 55 to 80 TRBV and 15 or so TRBJ segments identified across samples. COPE and FqMerger were used to merge filtered high-quality paired reads into contigs. BLAST was used to align contigs to IMGT TRBV, TRBD and TRBJ reference genes, and CDR3 was defined according to IMGT. Clonotypes above 0.1% frequency were classified as highly expanded clones. Shannon entropy served as the measure of repertoire diversity, while the Gini coefficient captured V-J evenness. Clonotypes shared by more than one individual were considered public. TCRdb reworked the public reads: Q25 trimming with fastp, MiXCR clone assembly, productive beta chains retained. Entries are consolidated by CDR3 protein sequence, retaining the most common genes and DNA. TCRdb, not the authors, supplied the V and J calls. This sample is represented by 250,000 to 300,000 distinct CDR3 sequences; 20% to 25% of them were singletons. Of the sample, more than 50% is held by the ten largest clones.

Measured from the cysteine to the phenylalanine, the CDR3 is 16 residues long. Only the CDR3 DNA is retained, 48 bases long and in frame from the first base. Trimming accounts for 6 bases at V and 0 bases at J, while the number of junction bases matched to no gene is 3. Looking up the germline V gene yields CDR1 MNHNS and CDR2 SASEGT. The sequence joins TRBV6-1 to TRBJ2-2, and TRBD2 matches 11 of the central bases. The TCR was taken from a female donor with Graves disease. Here the sequenced sample was peripheral blood mononuclear cells (PBMCs), taken when the disease was refractory, from a patient treated with antithyroid drugs. The sequence in DNA is TGTGCCAGCAGCCTGGGACTAGCGGCGAACACCGGGGAGCTGTTTTTT. Translated, this gives CASSLGLAANTGELFF.